One sample yielded the 23 T cell receptor beta chains listed below, sequenced in a study of blood T cell repertoires in COVID-19. Sequenced by immunoSEQ multiplex PCR; TCRdb stores in-frame clones only, minus some. Seen here are over 150,000 clones, approximately 87% observed once, and the top ten hold less than 25%. Sequencing was done on a sample of peripheral blood. These receptors were obtained from a man between 65 and 79 years old with active or convalescent COVID-19.

The CDR3 sequence is CASSSRLAGHDEQFF. CDR3 DNA sequence: TGTGCCAGCAGCTCCCGACTAGCGGGACACGATGAGCAGTTCTTC. The chain combines TRBV7-9 with TRBJ2-1, with TRBD2 identical over 11 bases. J gave up 8 bases and V 4 bases, and 7 bases lay outside the gene matches. This CDR3 comprises 15 residues. The germline V gene has CDR1 SEHNR and CDR2 FQNEAQ (reference sequence). The full variable domain, in which reference TRBV7-9 and TRBJ2-1 provide the parts outside the CDR3, is DTGVSQNPRHKITKRGQNVTFRCDPISEHNRLYWYRQTLGQGPEFLTYFQNEAQLEKSRLLSDRFSAERPKGSFSTLEIQRTEQGDSAMYLCASSSRLAGHDEQFFGPGTRLTVL.

This rearrangement joins TRBV2 to TRBJ1-1, with 7 bases fitting TRBD1. This CDR3 comprises 14 residues. After removal of 6 bases from V and 1 base from J, the junction contained 5 bases not matched to a gene. Germline-derived CDR1 and CDR2 are SNHLY and FYNNEI. CDR3 loop: CASRGTAWNTEAFF. DNA of the CDR3: TGTGCCAGCAGGGGGACAGCCTGGAACACTGAAGCTTTCTTT.

J is TRBJ2-5 and V is TRBV9, with D perhaps TRBD2 (6 bases). Germline V gene lookup returns CDR1 SGDLS and CDR2 YYNGEE. Trimming took 4 bases from V and 1 from J, leaving 14 bases between them. This CDR3 is built from 15 residues. The CDR3 reads CASSPVVGLQETQYF. CDR3 sequence (DNA): TGTGCCAGCAGCCCCGTGGTGGGACTCCAAGAGACCCAGTACTTC.

The chain carries TRBV6-5 and TRBJ2-7; 9 nucleotides line up with TRBD2. This CDR3 is 14 amino acids long. The germline V gene encodes CDR1 MNHEY and CDR2 SVGAGI. V lost 2 bases to trimming and J lost 3 bases; unmatched junction nucleotides: 2. Written as DNA, the CDR3 is TGTGCCAGCAGTTACGGAGCGGGAGGCTACGAGCAGTACTTC. Protein: CASSYGAGGYEQYF.

In this sample, this clone turned up once. V is TRBV19 and J is TRBJ2-5; 9 bases fit TRBD1. J was trimmed by 5 bases and V by 6 bases; bases with no gene match: 4. Germline V gene sequence: CDR1 LNHDA, CDR2 SQIVND (reference sequence). This CDR3 has 13 amino acids. The CDR3 loop reads CASSRDRGETQYF. DNA for the CDR3: TGTGCCAGTAGCCGAGACAGGGGGGAGACCCAGTACTTC.

The chain recombines TRBV27 with TRBJ1-1, with 7 bases aligning to TRBD1. This CDR3 spans 14 amino acids. Germline loops: CDR1 MNHEY, CDR2 SMNVEV (reference sequence). Trimming at V came to 3 bases and at J to 1 base, leaving 2 bases not matched to a gene. The CDR3 region has the DNA TGTGCCAGCAGTTTGGGACAGCGGAACACTGAAGCTTTCTTT. This sequence encodes CASSLGQRNTEAFF.

This chain connects TRBV5-4 to TRBJ1-1; possible D gene TRBD1, 5 bases. V shed 2 bases and J shed 5 bases, with 13 bases lying between them. This CDR3 is 14 amino acids long. Germline CDR1 and CDR2: SGHNT and YYREEE (reference sequence). The CDR3 DNA sequence: TGTGCCAGCAGCTTACGCAGGGCGGGGACTGAAGCTTTCTTT. Protein product: CASSLRRAGTEAFF.

The J gene is TRBJ1-5, the V gene TRBV28; D possibly corresponds to TRBD1 (6 bases). Deletions cut 6 bases from V and 9 bases from J, with 18 bases between. This CDR3 spans 14 amino acids. Germline V lookup: CDR1 MDHEN, CDR2 SYDVKM. CDR3 region: CASRPGTSRGPQHF. The CDR3 bases are TGTGCCAGCAGACCCGGGACGTCCAGGGGGCCCCAGCATTTT.

The V gene is TRBV4-3, the J gene TRBJ1-2; D remains ambiguous. V dropped 0 bases and J dropped 2 bases, with 7 bases sitting between them. CDR1 LGHNA and CDR2 YSLEER come from the germline V gene. This CDR3 comprises 14 residues. The CDR3 DNA reads as TGCGCCAGCAGCCAAGATCGAGGGAACTATGGCTACACCTTC. Translated: CASSQDRGNYGYTF.

This chain connects TRBV9 to TRBJ2-3, with D possibly TRBD1 on 6 matching bases. V was shortened by 3 bases and J by 2 bases, with 16 bases between the two germline ends. Germline V gene sequence: CDR1 SGDLS, CDR2 YYNGEE. The CDR3 is 16 residues long. The DNA of the CDR3 is TGTGCCAGCAGCGGGCAGCCTGGGGGCAACACAGATACGCAGTATTTT. It encodes CASSGQPGGNTDTQYF.

The V call is TRBV7-2, the J call TRBJ2-7, with a possible D match to TRBD2 (6 bases). Trimming removed 8 bases at V and 0 bases at J, with 14 bases between. CDR1 and CDR2 from the germline V gene are SGHTA and FQGNSA. The CDR3 has 14 amino acids. DNA of the CDR3: TGTGCCAGCGGGGTAGCGGCGTTCTCCTACGAGCAGTACTTC. As protein: CASGVAAFSYEQYF. Complete variable domain (other parts from reference TRBV7-2 and TRBJ2-7): GAGVSQSPSNKVTEKGKDVELRCDPISGHTALYWYRQSLGQGLEFLIYFQGNSAPDKSGLPSDRFSAERTGGSVSTLTIQRTQQEDSAVYLCASGVAAFSYEQYFGPGTRLTVT.

This clone was counted only a few times. The chain recombines TRBV7-2 with TRBJ2-3; TRBD1 aligns across 9 bases. There are 16 residues in the CDR3. J gave up 2 bases and V 1 base, and 4 bases lay outside the gene matches. The germline CDR1 and CDR2 sequences are SGHTA and FQGNSA. CDR3 in DNA: TGTGCCAGCAGCTTAGGACAGGGGGTAAACACAGATACGCAGTATTTT. Translated, it gives CASSLGQGVNTDTQYF.

This chain joins TRBV13 and TRBJ2-3; TRBD2 matches 11 bases. Germline-derived CDR1 and CDR2 are PRHDT and FYEKMQ (reference sequence). The CDR3 extends over 16 amino acids. The trim removed 0 bases at V and 2 bases at J, leaving 1 base unmatched. CDR3 bases: TGTGCCAGCAGCTTAGGGGGACTAGCGGACACAGATACGCAGTATTTT. Its translation: CASSLGGLADTDTQYF.

This clone occurred once. The J gene is TRBJ2-6, the V gene TRBV3-1 (or the pseudogene TRBV3-2); 7 bases fit TRBD1. Germline V gene sequence: CDR1 LGHDT, CDR2 YNNKEL (reference sequence). This CDR3 has 17 residues. The V and J ends lost 1 base and 0 bases, in that order; junction bases with no gene match: 3. The chain's CDR3 is CASSQGGQLSGANVLTF. CDR3 nucleotide sequence: TGTGCCAGCAGCCAAGGGGGACAGCTCTCTGGGGCCAACGTCCTGACTTTC.

This chain joins TRBV3-1 (or the pseudogene TRBV3-2) and TRBJ1-2; a weak D match, TRBD1 (5 bases). The V gene's germline CDR1 is LGHDT and CDR2 YNNKEL (reference sequence). With 5 bases removed from V and 5 bases from J, the gap between germline ends came to 18 bases. CDR3 length: 15 amino acids. Here the CDR3 DNA reads TGTGCCAGCAGCGAAGGGGTCGGGGATGGGTATGGCTACACCTTC. It translates to CASSEGVGDGYGYTF.

The chain recombines TRBV5-5 with TRBJ2-5; the D gene is possibly TRBD1 (8 bases). Germline V CDR1 and CDR2: SGHKS, YYEKEE (reference sequence). The ends were cut back, 4 bases at V and 2 bases at J, with 18 bases in the middle. This CDR3 has 16 residues. The CDR3 DNA is TGTGCCAGCAGCCTAGGACAGGGAGGGGTACAAGAGACCCAGTACTTC. It yields the protein CASSLGQGGVQETQYF. Full variable domain (remainder filled in from reference TRBV5-5 and TRBJ2-5): DAGVTQSPTHLIKTRGQQVTLRCSPISGHKSVSWYQQVLGQGPQFIFQYYEKEERGRGNFPDRFSARQFPNYSSELNVNALLLGDSALYLCASSLGQGGVQETQYFGPGTRLLVL.

The genes are TRBV28 and TRBJ1-2, with a weak D call TRBD1 (5 bases). The CDR3 sequence is 14 residues long. CDR1 is MDHEN and CDR2 is SYDVKM in the germline V gene. V was pared by 1 base and J by 1 base, with 7 bases between. This CDR3 reads CASSLYQGNYGYTF. CDR3 sequence (DNA): TGTGCCAGCAGTTTATACCAGGGTAACTATGGCTACACCTTC.

V is TRBV6-2 or TRBV6-3 and J is TRBJ2-7; 11 bases align to TRBD2. J lost 3 bases, V lost 2 bases, and 9 bases had no gene match. CDR3 size: 17 residues. Germline CDR1 reads MNHEY; CDR2 reads SVGEGT. CDR3 nucleotides: TGTGCCAGCAGTTACCGTCCACTAGCGGGAGAGGACTACGAGCAGTACTTC. This encodes CASSYRPLAGEDYEQYF.

For this clone: The sample contains more than one DNA sequence encoding this CDR3. The chain recombines TRBV11-3 with TRBJ2-7, with 7 bases aligning to TRBD1. Germline V gives CDR1 SGHNT, CDR2 YENEEA. The CDR3 covers 14 residues. V lost 5 bases, J lost 0 bases, and 4 bases stayed unmatched. CDR3 DNA: TGTGCCAGCAGCCCGGGACAGAGCTCCTACGAGCAGTACTTC. This codes for CASSPGQSSYEQYF.

The J gene is TRBJ2-7, the V gene TRBV27, with D hard to call. Germline V CDR1 and CDR2: MNHEY, SMNVEV (reference sequence). This CDR3 is 15 amino acids long. Trimming cost V 5 bases and J 3 bases, with 17 bases left between them. This CDR3 reads CASSPIPPAYYEQYF. CDR3 sequence (DNA): TGTGCCAGCAGTCCCATCCCCCCAGCGTACTACGAGCAGTACTTC.

The genes are TRBV19 and TRBJ2-1; 16 positions match TRBD2. Per germline, CDR1 LNHDA and CDR2 SQIVND (reference sequence). V was pared by 3 bases and J by 3 bases, with 2 bases of the junction left unmatched. CDR3 length: 17 residues. The CDR3 region is CASSIGTSGGGYNEQFF. CDR3 sequence (DNA): TGTGCCAGTAGTATTGGGACTAGCGGGGGGGGCTACAATGAGCAGTTCTTC.

The chain carries TRBV5-4 and TRBJ2-4; no clear D gene. V dropped 0 bases and J dropped 0 bases, with 13 bases sitting between them. Germline V gene sequence: CDR1 SGHNT, CDR2 YYREEE (reference sequence). The CDR3 has 17 amino acids. The CDR3 here is CASSLVSGRIAKNIQYF. In nucleotides, the CDR3 is TGTGCCAGCAGCTTGGTCTCTGGCAGAATAGCCAAAAACATTCAGTACTTC.

The rearrangement uses TRBV3-1 (or the pseudogene TRBV3-2) and TRBJ2-5; 14 nucleotides line up with TRBD2. CDR3 size: 18 residues. V dropped 0 bases and J dropped 4; count of bases not matched to a gene: 7. Germline CDR1 and CDR2: LGHDT and YNNKEL (reference sequence). CDR3 in DNA: TGTGCCAGCAGCCAAGATCCGGGACTAGCGGGGGCATCAGAGACCCAGTACTTC. Protein product: CASSQDPGLAGASETQYF.